This is a list of T cell receptor beta chains from one sample in a study of control samples from healthy donors and cancer patients. Clones were read by immunoSEQ multiplex PCR, and TCRdb kept only the in-frame ones, dropping some. The data show approximately 90,000 clones, with just under 85% seen just once and 15% to 20% held by the top ten. Sequenced material: blood. The receptor set was obtained from a man between 25 and 39 years old in good health. Both conserved end residues are part of each CDR3. D genes are given only for firm matches. Clone size, where shown, is once, few, many, or a class for clones that have expanded.

clone_size j_call v_call d_call cdr3_nt cdr3_aa
NA TRBJ1-2 TRBV6-5 NA TGTGCCAGCACCCAGGGGCGGGACTATGGCTACACCTTC CASTQGRDYGYTF
NA TRBJ2-2 TRBV7-9 NA TGTGCCAGCAGCTTGGGAACAGGGACGAACACCGGGGAGCTGTTTTTT CASSLGTGTNTGELFF
once TRBJ1-1 TRBV7-3 NA TGTGCCAGCAGCCCCACGGGGGCCGGGACTGAAGCTTTCTTT CASSPTGAGTEAFF
NA TRBJ1-5 TRBV5-1 NA TGCGCCAGCAGCTTGGTTGGCGGTGTCAATCAGCCCCAGCATTTT CASSLVGGVNQPQHF
few TRBJ2-2 TRBV5-1 NA TGCGCCAGCAGGGTGGGGACAAGCACCGGGGAGCTGTTTTTT CASRVGTSTGELFF
NA TRBJ2-3 TRBV6-5 NA TGTGCCAGCAATAGACTAGTGGACGATACGCAGTATTTT CASNRLVDDTQYF
NA TRBJ1-2 TRBV18 NA TGTGCCAGCTCACCAGACCGGGGGGATGGCTACACCTTC CASSPDRGDGYTF
NA TRBJ2-7 TRBV18 NA TGTGCCAGCTCGCCAAGGGGTCTAATCACCTACGAGCAGTACTTC CASSPRGLITYEQYF
NA TRBJ1-2 TRBV19 TRBD1 TGTGCCAGTAGTATCCGGACAGGGGAGACCTATGGCTACACCTTC CASSIRTGETYGYTF
NA TRBJ1-1 TRBV12-5 NA TGTGCTAGTGGTTTGGCGTATCATGAAGCTTTCTTT CASGLAYHEAFF
NA TRBJ2-1 TRBV6-2/TRBV6-3 TRBD2 TGTGCCAGCAGTTCGTGGACTAGCGGGGGCTACAATGAGCAGTTCTTC CASSSWTSGGYNEQFF
once TRBJ1-1 TRBV13 NA TGTGCCAGCAGCTTAGGAGCCCCGTGGAACACTGAAGCTTTCTTT CASSLGAPWNTEAFF
once TRBJ2-2 TRBV6-2/TRBV6-3 TRBD1 TGTGCCAGCAGCCAAACCGAACTCCGATTTAGACAGGGGACCGGGGAGCTGTTTTTT CASSQTELRFRQGTGELFF
NA TRBJ1-1 TRBV29-1 NA TGCAGCGTTGAAAGGGGAGAGAACACTGAAGCTTTCTTT CSVERGENTEAFF
NA TRBJ1-6 TRBV7-9 NA TGTGCCAGCAGCTTAGCGGGCCATTCACCCCTCCACTTT CASSLAGHSPLHF
NA TRBJ1-2 TRBV6-6 TRBD1 TGTGCCAGCAGTTACTCAGGCAGGGGGAACTATGGCTACACCTTC CASSYSGRGNYGYTF
NA TRBJ1-1 TRBV19 TRBD1 TGTGCCAGTAGTTGGACAGGGGGCTTTGAAGCTTTCTTT CASSWTGGFEAFF
NA TRBJ2-1 TRBV18 TRBD2 TGTGCCAGCTCGCGGACTAGCGGGGGCGCCTACAATGAGCAGTTCTTC CASSRTSGGAYNEQFF
NA TRBJ2-6 TRBV19 NA TGTGCCAGTAGCTGGGGAGCGGGGGCCAACGTCCTGACTTTC CASSWGAGANVLTF
NA TRBJ1-5 TRBV30 NA TGTGCCTGGAGTATCACAGGATTTCATCAGCCCCAGCATTTT CAWSITGFHQPQHF
NA TRBJ1-5 TRBV10-3 NA TGTGCCATCAGCGTGGACAGCAATCAGCCCCAGCATTTT CAISVDSNQPQHF
NA TRBJ1-1 TRBV25-1 TRBD1 TGTGCCAGTAGCCGGGACAGGGGGTCGGCTTTCTTT CASSRDRGSAFF
NA TRBJ2-6 TRBV19 TRBD1 TGTGCCAGTAGTATGAGACAGGGGGCGCTTTCTGGGGCCAACGTCCTGACTTTC CASSMRQGALSGANVLTF
NA TRBJ2-7 TRBV6-1 NA TGTGCCAGCAGTGAGGCCGGTGACGTACTCTACGAGCAGTACTTC CASSEAGDVLYEQYF
NA TRBJ1-3 TRBV4-1 NA TGCGCCAGCAGCCAAGGTCTTAGGGACCCGGGATACACCATATATTTT CASSQGLRDPGYTIYF
NA TRBJ2-5 TRBV12-5 NA TGTGCTAGTGGTTCCCCAGAGACCCAGTACTTC CASGSPETQYF
NA TRBJ2-1 TRBV2 TRBD2 TGTGCCAGCACGAAGGAGGGGAGGGTTCTCTTTGATGAGCAGTTCTTC CASTKEGRVLFDEQFF
NA TRBJ1-5 TRBV5-8 TRBD1 TGTGCCAGCAGCTTGCGGGACAGGGGACTGCCCCAGCATTTT CASSLRDRGLPQHF
NA TRBJ2-3 TRBV11-2 TRBD2 TGTGCCAGCAGCTTAGACCCGGGACTAGCTACAGATACGCAGTATTTT CASSLDPGLATDTQYF
NA TRBJ1-2 TRBV7-3 TRBD1 TGTGCCAGCAGCTCCGGGACAGGGGGCTTTGGTGGCTACACCTTC CASSSGTGGFGGYTF
few TRBJ2-7 TRBV7-9 TRBD1 TGTGCCAGCAGCTTGGCCGGGACAGGGGAAGACGAGCAGTACTTC CASSLAGTGEDEQYF
NA TRBJ2-5 TRBV11-3 NA TGTGCCAGCAGCTCAGGAGGGGCGAAAGAGACCCAGTACTTC CASSSGGAKETQYF
NA TRBJ2-5 TRBV19 NA TGTGCCAGTAGTATTCGGACCCGTAAAGAGACCCAGTACTTC CASSIRTRKETQYF
NA TRBJ1-3 TRBV6-2/TRBV6-3 NA TGTGCCAGCAGTACCCAATTATCCTCTGGAAACACCATATATTTT CASSTQLSSGNTIYF
NA TRBJ1-6 TRBV6-5 NA TGTGCCAGCAGTCCGGGGGGCGGGAATTCACCCCTCCACTTT CASSPGGGNSPLHF
NA TRBJ2-7 TRBV30 NA TGTGCCTCTTCCGGGTTCCGAAGCGAGCAGTACTTC CASSGFRSEQYF
NA TRBJ1-3 TRBV25-1 NA TGTGCCAGCAGTGAATCGGGGGGGACTGGAAACACCATATATTTT CASSESGGTGNTIYF
NA TRBJ1-2 TRBV2 NA TGTGCCAGCAAATTACAGGGAATAGGCTACACCTTC CASKLQGIGYTF
NA TRBJ2-1 TRBV2 TRBD1 TGTGCCAGCAGTCACGGACAGGGATACAATGAGCAGTTCTTC CASSHGQGYNEQFF
NA TRBJ1-1 TRBV5-6 NA TGTGCCAGCAGCCCGGTGAGGGGCACTGAAGCTTTCTTT CASSPVRGTEAFF
NA TRBJ1-4 TRBV7-8 NA TGTGCCAGCAGCGCGAGGACGGTAAATGAAAAACTGTTTTTT CASSARTVNEKLFF